This TCR beta chain was captured in a study of blood T cell repertoires in COVID-19. Across the whole study: The samples span acute and convalescent COVID-19 from the United States, Italy and Spain. In each case, the material was cDNA or gDNA derived from T cells, B-cell-depleted T cells, or PBMCs.

In the original processing: Amplification from reference gene primers served as the basis for estimated nucleated cell counts. Clones were sequenced by immunoSEQ multiplex PCR, and TCRdb holds only the in-frame ones, with some missing. That table furnishes V, J and clone size, whereas the DNA furnished D and trimming. The sample holds over 85,000 clones, 88% seen once. The CDR3 runs 14 residues. In germline, CDR1 is SGHTA, CDR2 FQGNSA. V gave up 2 bases and J gave up 4 bases; unmatched junction bases: 4. Source material: peripheral blood. The chain couples TRBV7-2 to TRBJ1-1; 7 bases are a match to TRBD1. This receptor was identified in a woman older than 75 with active COVID-19. CDR3 nucleotide sequence: TGTGCCAGCAGCTTAACCCGGGACAGCACTGAAGCTTTCTTT. It encodes CASSLTRDSTEAFF.